These T cell receptor beta chains were read from a single sample in a study of blood T cell repertoires in COVID-19. Libraries were prepared by immunoSEQ multiplex PCR; TCRdb keeps only in-frame clonotypes and omits some of them. The sample holds 150,000 to 200,000 clones, about 88% seen once. The sequenced sample was peripheral blood. Receptors originate from a man younger than 35 with acute or convalescent COVID-19. Each CDR3 is given with its conserved first and last residue. Fields, in order: D gene, V gene, J gene, clone size, CDR3 length, CDR3 DNA, CDR3 protein. A D gene is named only where the DNA matches it firmly. Part of the rows lack a size; the others show once, few, many or a class for expanded clones.

TRBD1,TRBV3-1/TRBV3-2,TRBJ1-1,-,15,TGTGCCAGCAGCCAACCCAGGGGGAGAAACACTGAAGCTTTCTTT,CASSQPRGRNTEAFF
-,TRBV11-2,TRBJ2-2,few,13,TGTGCCAGCAGCTTAGTTGCAGCCGGGGAGCTGTTTTTT,CASSLVAAGELFF
-,TRBV4-1,TRBJ2-3,-,18,TGCGCCAGCAGCCAAGATTTTCTACCGCAGGGTGATTCAGATACGCAGTATTTT,CASSQDFLPQGDSDTQYF
TRBD1,TRBV4-1,TRBJ1-2,-,16,TGCGCCAACAAGCCCGGGACAGGGTGCCCTAACTATGGCTACACCTTC,CANKPGTGCPNYGYTF
TRBD1,TRBV4-1,TRBJ1-1,-,15,TGCGCCAGCAGCCAGATGGGGACAGGGGGGACTGAAGCTTTCTTT,CASSQMGTGGTEAFF
TRBD1,TRBV6-5,TRBJ1-6,-,15,TGTGCCAGCAGTTACCTCGACAGGGTAGGATCACCCCTCCACTTT,CASSYLDRVGSPLHF
-,TRBV6-5,TRBJ1-1,few,15,TGTGCCAGCAGTTCTCCGACACGGTTAAACACTGAAGCTTTCTTT,CASSSPTRLNTEAFF
-,TRBV12-3/TRBV12-4,TRBJ2-1,-,13,TGTGCCAGCAGCTTTCTTATATACAATGAGCAGTTCTTC,CASSFLIYNEQFF
-,TRBV30,TRBJ1-1,once,16,TGTGCCTGGAGTGGGGGGGGGCTAGTAAGAATGGGTGAAGCTTTCTTT,CAWSGGGLVRMGEAFF
-,TRBV10-3,TRBJ1-1,few,14,TGTGCCATCAGTGAAAGTGCGGGAATCGATGAAGCTTTCTTT,CAISESAGIDEAFF
-,TRBV5-5,TRBJ1-5,-,15,TGTGCCAGCAGCTTGTTTGGAGGGTCCAATCAGCCCCAGCATTTT,CASSLFGGSNQPQHF
-,TRBV28,TRBJ1-3,once,13,TGTGCCAGCAGTAGGAGATCTGGAAACACCATATATTTT,CASSRRSGNTIYF
TRBD2,TRBV5-1,TRBJ2-7,many,14,TGCGCCAGCAGCACCGGGACTAGTCCCTACGAGCAGTACTTC,CASSTGTSPYEQYF
TRBD1,TRBV6-5,TRBJ2-7,-,15,TGTGCCAGCAGCCCAAACACAGGGGGCGAGTACGAGCAGTACTTC,CASSPNTGGEYEQYF
-,TRBV4-1,TRBJ1-5,-,15,TGCGCCAGCAGCTTAGGCGGAGGGTCCAATCAGCCCCAGCATTTT,CASSLGGGSNQPQHF
-,TRBV7-9,TRBJ1-3,-,17,TGTGCCAGCAGCTTAGTAGGACACAACCTCTCTGGAAACACCATATATTTT,CASSLVGHNLSGNTIYF
-,TRBV7-3,TRBJ1-1,-,13,TGTGCCAGCAGCAGGGGGTTTGGCACTGAAGCTTTCTTT,CASSRGFGTEAFF
TRBD1,TRBV30,TRBJ1-2,few,13,TGTGCCTGGAGTACCGGACAGGGGGCTGGCTACACCTTC,CAWSTGQGAGYTF
TRBD2,TRBV5-8,TRBJ2-3,-,15,TGTGCCAGCAGGGCAGCGGGGGGCGGGGCAGATACGCAGTATTTT,CASRAAGGGADTQYF
-,TRBV15,TRBJ1-5,-,15,TGTGCCACCAGCACCTCCGGCAGGGCCCATCAGCCCCAGCATTTT,CATSTSGRAHQPQHF
-,TRBV15,TRBJ2-1,-,13,TGTGCCACCAGCAGCGCGGGGTACAATGAGCAGTTCTTC,CATSSAGYNEQFF
-,TRBV30,TRBJ1-1,-,17,TGTGCCTGGACTCCACCGTCACAGGGCGAAGGGGACACTGAAGCTTTCTTT,CAWTPPSQGEGDTEAFF
TRBD1,TRBV5-1,TRBJ2-3,-,15,TGCGCCAGCAGCAACGAAGGACAGGGTCCAGATACGCAGTATTTT,CASSNEGQGPDTQYF
TRBD1,TRBV7-9,TRBJ2-7,-,14,TGTGCCAGCAGCCCTCCGGGACAGCCCTACGAGCAGTACTTC,CASSPPGQPYEQYF
-,TRBV11-2,TRBJ1-5,-,14,TGTGCCAGCAGCTTAGGGTCGGGCAATCAGCCCCAGCATTTT,CASSLGSGNQPQHF
TRBD2,TRBV18,TRBJ2-1,-,16,TGTGCCAGCTCACCGCCTAGCGGGGGGACCTACAATGAGCAGTTCTTC,CASSPPSGGTYNEQFF
-,TRBV5-1,TRBJ2-2,-,15,TGCGCCAGCAGCTTATATGGGACAATCACCGGGGAGCTGTTTTTT,CASSLYGTITGELFF
-,TRBV2,TRBJ1-3,few,15,TGTGCCAGCAGTGTAAATGGCCTCTCTGGAAACACCATATATTTT,CASSVNGLSGNTIYF
-,TRBV12-3/TRBV12-4,TRBJ2-2,few,13,TGTGCCAGCAGTTTAGTCGGAGGAGGGGAGCTGTTTTTT,CASSLVGGGELFF
-,TRBV4-1,TRBJ1-1,-,15,TGCGCCAGCAGCCCTGTGTTGGGGCTCGACACTGAAGCTTTCTTT,CASSPVLGLDTEAFF
-,TRBV6-5,TRBJ2-3,-,15,TGTGCCAGCAGTCAGGGAGAGGGGGACACAGATACGCAGTATTTT,CASSQGEGDTDTQYF
TRBD2,TRBV6-1,TRBJ2-3,once,12,TGTGCCAGCAGTGATCAGCGGGGGACGCAGTATTTT,CASSDQRGTQYF
-,TRBV7-8,TRBJ1-6,once,17,TGTGCCAGCAGCTTAGCGGAGTTGGCCAGTCGAAATTCACCCCTCCACTTT,CASSLAELASRNSPLHF
TRBD1,TRBV5-1,TRBJ2-3,-,14,TGCGCCAGCAGCTCAGGGACAGGGGTAGATACGCAGTATTTT,CASSSGTGVDTQYF
TRBD2,TRBV2,TRBJ2-1,-,16,TGTGCCAGCAGAGACCTCTGGGAGGGAGCCTCCAATGAGCAGTTCTTC,CASRDLWEGASNEQFF
-,TRBV18,TRBJ1-1,-,14,TGTGCCAGCTCACCAGCGCGGGAGAACACTGAAGCTTTCTTT,CASSPARENTEAFF
TRBD2,TRBV3-1/TRBV3-2,TRBJ2-3,-,16,TGTGCCAGCAGCCGGCTAGCGGGGATGAGTACAGATACGCAGTATTTT,CASSRLAGMSTDTQYF
TRBD1,TRBV30,TRBJ1-5,-,15,TGTGCCTGGAGTGGTGGGACAGGGGGCAATCAGCCCCAGCATTTT,CAWSGGTGGNQPQHF
TRBD1,TRBV30,TRBJ1-5,-,19,TGTGCCTGGAGTGACCGGGACAGGGGGGAAAAATATAGCAATCAGCCCCAGCATTTT,CAWSDRDRGEKYSNQPQHF
TRBD1,TRBV9,TRBJ1-4,-,16,TGTGCCAGCAGCAAACGGGATCAGGGGGCCCGGGAAAAACTGTTTTTT,CASSKRDQGAREKLFF
-,TRBV11-2,TRBJ1-2,-,12,TGTGCCAGCAGCTTAGGAGGGAATGGCTACACCTTC,CASSLGGNGYTF
TRBD2,TRBV10-3,TRBJ2-1,-,14,TGTGCCATCAGTGAAACGGGGGGTCCAAATGAGCAGTTCTTC,CAISETGGPNEQFF
TRBD1,TRBV7-9,TRBJ1-4,-,18,TGTGCCAGCAGCCCCCGGGACAGGTCATCTGCAACTAATGAAAAACTGTTTTTT,CASSPRDRSSATNEKLFF
-,TRBV24-1,TRBJ2-6,-,16,TGTGCCACCAGTGATGACGGGAGATCTGGGGCCAACGTCCTGACTTTC,CATSDDGRSGANVLTF
TRBD1,TRBV7-9,TRBJ1-5,once,14,TGTGCCAGCAGCGGGGACAGGGAGGTCCAGCCCCAGCATTTT,CASSGDREVQPQHF
TRBD2,TRBV10-3,TRBJ2-5,-,16,TGTGCCATCAGTGAGTCGGCTAGCGGGCGGGGGGAGACCCAGTACTTC,CAISESASGRGETQYF
-,TRBV30,TRBJ1-5,-,12,TGTGCCTGGAACAGGGACAATCAGCCCCAGCATTTT,CAWNRDNQPQHF